These T cell receptor beta chains were read from a single sample in a study of cytomegalovirus exposure and HLA in healthy donors. Generated by immunoSEQ multiplex PCR, the TCRdb table keeps only in-frame clones and is missing some. Counted here are 75,000 to 90,000 clones, around 70% occurring once; the ten biggest clones make up around 10%. Sequences were obtained from PBMCs. Source of these receptors: a woman aged 40 to 50 in good health and CMV-seropositive. Each CDR3 is given with its conserved first and last residue. Fields, in order: clone size, D gene, J gene, V gene, CDR3 DNA, CDR3 protein. The D gene is left open where the match is weak. Size tells how often a clone was seen (once, few, many) or the class of an expanded clone, and some rows leave it out.

>few|.|TRBJ2-3|TRBV11-2
TGTGCCAGCAGCCCAGGGGGGTCCCGCACAGATACGCAGTATTTT
CASSPGGSRTDTQYF
>.|.|TRBJ2-7|TRBV5-6
TGTGCCAGCAGTCCAAAGACACGGGGTTACGAGCAGTACTTC
CASSPKTRGYEQYF
>.|.|TRBJ2-7|TRBV2
TGTGCCAGCAGTGAGTCCGGGACAAGGACCTACGAGCAGTACTTC
CASSESGTRTYEQYF
>.|.|TRBJ2-6|TRBV5-1
TGCGCCAGCGGAGGGGGCACTGGGGCCAACGTCCTGACTTTC
CASGGGTGANVLTF
>.|TRBD1|TRBJ1-2|TRBV19
TGTGCCAGTAGCCCCGGACCGACAGGGTCCTATGGCTACACCTTC
CASSPGPTGSYGYTF
>.|.|TRBJ2-1|TRBV6-1
TGTGCCAGCAGTGAAGCAGTCTCGGTCCCTTACAATGAGCAGTTCTTC
CASSEAVSVPYNEQFF
>.|TRBD2|TRBJ2-2|TRBV29-1
TGCAGCACTATCGTCACTAGCGGGGGCCTTCTCACCGGGGAGCTGTTTTTT
CSTIVTSGGLLTGELFF
>.|.|TRBJ1-3|TRBV5-1
TGCGCCAGCAGCTCCCCTGGGGGCAGGAGCTCTGGAAACACCATATATTTT
CASSSPGGRSSGNTIYF
>.|.|TRBJ2-7|TRBV7-9
TGTGCCAGCAGCTTAAGTGGCCCCTACGAGCAGTACTTC
CASSLSGPYEQYF
>.|.|TRBJ2-1|TRBV2
TGTGCCAGCAGTGACGGAGCGGACAATGAGCAGTTCTTC
CASSDGADNEQFF
>.|.|TRBJ2-5|TRBV29-1
TGCAGCGTTGAAGATCTGTACAGGGACCAAGAGACCCAGTACTTC
CSVEDLYRDQETQYF
>few|TRBD1|TRBJ2-7|TRBV4-2
TGTGCCAGCAGCTTTTCCTCCGGGACAGGGACTTACTACGAGCAGTACTTC
CASSFSSGTGTYYEQYF
>.|.|TRBJ2-6|TRBV5-1
TGCGCCAGCATCAGAGACGGGGGTACTGGGGCCAACGTCCTGACTTTC
CASIRDGGTGANVLTF
>.|TRBD1|TRBJ1-3|TRBV9
TGTGCCAGCAGCGTCCGGGACAGTACGAACACCATATATTTT
CASSVRDSTNTIYF
>many|.|TRBJ1-1|TRBV5-1
TGCGCCAGCAGCTTGGACAGCACTAACACTGAAGCTTTCTTT
CASSLDSTNTEAFF
>.|.|TRBJ1-2|TRBV30
TGTGCCTGGAGTGGAACCGCTATCTATGGCTACACCTTC
CAWSGTAIYGYTF
>.|.|TRBJ2-3|TRBV7-6
TGTGCCAGCAGCTTAGCATTGACGGGAGCCGTAGATACGCAGTATTTT
CASSLALTGAVDTQYF
>.|TRBD1|TRBJ2-7|TRBV27
TGTGCCAGCAGTTTCGGACAGGGGGCCTTGTCCCCCCGGAACGAGCAGTACTTC
CASSFGQGALSPRNEQYF
>.|.|TRBJ2-1|TRBV7-7
TGTGCTAGCAGCTCGAACTCGTACAATGAGCAGTTCTTC
CASSSNSYNEQFF
>once|.|TRBJ2-6|TRBV5-8
TGTGCCAGCAGCTTGCGGAGCTCTGGGGCCAACGTCCTGACTTTC
CASSLRSSGANVLTF
>.|.|TRBJ1-2|TRBV5-4
TGTGCCAGCAGGGGGTTCAGGGTTGATGGCTACACCTTC
CASRGFRVDGYTF
>.|TRBD1|TRBJ2-4|TRBV7-2
TGTGCCAGCAGCCACAGCCCCACAGGGGCAGAAAACATTCAGTACTTC
CASSHSPTGAENIQYF
>.|.|TRBJ2-5|TRBV5-8
TGTGCCAGCAGCTCCACATGGACCCAGTACTTC
CASSSTWTQYF
>few|TRBD2|TRBJ2-7|TRBV15
TGTGCCACCAGCAGAGATGGGGAGGGGAGGTCCTACGAGCAGTACTTC
CATSRDGEGRSYEQYF
>.|TRBD1|TRBJ1-3|TRBV2
TGTGCCAGCAGTACAGGGGTTGGGAACACCATATATTTT
CASSTGVGNTIYF
>.|TRBD1|TRBJ1-6|TRBV28
TGTGCCAGCAGCCCCGGACAGGGTAATAATTCACCCCTCCACTTT
CASSPGQGNNSPLHF
>few|TRBD1|TRBJ1-5|TRBV2
TGTGCCAGCTGCTCAGGGGGCACTCAGCCCCAGCATTTT
CASCSGGTQPQHF
>few|TRBD1|TRBJ2-7|TRBV4-1
TGCGCCAGCAGCCAGGGACAGGACTATGCCGAGCAGTACTTC
CASSQGQDYAEQYF
>.|.|TRBJ1-3|TRBV27
TGTGCCAGCAGTCCGACGACATTTCCTGGAAACACCATATATTTT
CASSPTTFPGNTIYF
>.|.|TRBJ1-1|TRBV6-5
TGTGCCAGCAGTTCTATAGGGAGCACTGAAGCTTTCTTT
CASSSIGSTEAFF
>.|.|TRBJ1-4|TRBV30
TGTGCCTGGAGTGTTCAAAACGGTGAAAAACTGTTTTTT
CAWSVQNGEKLFF
>.|TRBD1|TRBJ1-1|TRBV10-1
TGCGCCAGCAGCTTACAGGGGGCATCTGAAGCTTTCTTT
CASSLQGASEAFF
>.|.|TRBJ2-1|TRBV11-2
TGTGCCAGCAGCTTCGACCCCCCCGGGAGTTGGTTCTTC
CASSFDPPGSWFF
>.|.|TRBJ1-1|TRBV30
TGTGCCTGGAAGGTGGACAGGAACACTGAAGCTTTCTTT
CAWKVDRNTEAFF
>.|.|TRBJ2-2|TRBV10-3
TGTGCCATCAGTGAGTCGGTTAATGCGGGGGAGCTGTTTTTT
CAISESVNAGELFF
>few|TRBD2|TRBJ2-7|TRBV6-1
TGTGCCAGCAGTGAACTATCGGGAGGGCCCTACGAGCAGTACTTC
CASSELSGGPYEQYF
>.|.|TRBJ1-1|TRBV16
TGTGCCAGCAGCCCGGACTCCTCGCGTGGAGCTTTCTTT
CASSPDSSRGAFF
>.|TRBD1|TRBJ2-7|TRBV6-5
TGTGCCAGCAGTTACAGCGGACAGGGAGCCTACGAGCAGTACTTC
CASSYSGQGAYEQYF
>.|.|TRBJ1-1|TRBV28
TGTGCCAGCAGTTTTGGCAGAAACACTGAAGCTTTCTTT
CASSFGRNTEAFF
>.|.|TRBJ1-1|TRBV6-6
TGTGCCAGCAGTTTTAACTCAATCACTGAAGCTTTCTTT
CASSFNSITEAFF
>.|.|TRBJ1-4|TRBV7-9
TGTGCCAGCAGCCGGGACAACACTAATGAAAAACTGTTTTTT
CASSRDNTNEKLFF
>.|.|TRBJ2-3|TRBV6-6
TGTGCCAGCAGACTACAAGGGGGGGCCGCAGATACGCAGTATTTT
CASRLQGGAADTQYF
>.|.|TRBJ2-5|TRBV5-4
TGTGCCAGCAGCTTAAGAGATTTGGAAGAGACCCAGTACTTC
CASSLRDLEETQYF
>.|.|TRBJ1-2|TRBV29-1
TGCAGCGTTGCCGGGGTTGATGGCTACACCTTC
CSVAGVDGYTF
>.|TRBD1|TRBJ2-2|TRBV7-9
TGTGCCAGCAGCTCTGGGGACAGGGGGAACACCGGGGAGCTGTTTTTT
CASSSGDRGNTGELFF
>.|.|TRBJ2-6|TRBV4-3
TGCGCCAGCAGCCAAGACACTGGGGCCAACGTCCTGACTTTC
CASSQDTGANVLTF
>.|TRBD1|TRBJ1-2|TRBV7-9
TGTGCCAGCAGGAGCGGACAGGCTAACTATGGCTACACCTTC
CASRSGQANYGYTF
>.|TRBD2|TRBJ2-1|TRBV19
TGTGCCAGTAGTTCGACTAGCGGGGCCTACAATGAGCAGTTCTTC
CASSSTSGAYNEQFF
>few|.|TRBJ1-2|TRBV4-1
TGCGCCAGCAGCCAAGTGGGTGGGCGCAGCGGCTACACCTTC
CASSQVGGRSGYTF
>.|TRBD2|TRBJ2-1|TRBV6-4
TGTGCCAGCAGTGACGAGGGGACTAGCGGTAACAATGAGCAGTTCTTC
CASSDEGTSGNNEQFF
>.|.|TRBJ2-1|TRBV5-1
TGCGCCAGCAGCTTGGGTGGTAGCAGAGTTGAGCAGTTCTTC
CASSLGGSRVEQFF
>.|TRBD1|TRBJ1-2|TRBV4-3
TGCGCCAGCAGCCAAGAGGGAGACAGGGAGAGAACCTTC
CASSQEGDRERTF
>.|.|TRBJ1-5|TRBV6-6
TGTGCCAGCAGTGACAACGATCAGCCCCAGCATTTT
CASSDNDQPQHF
>.|TRBD1|TRBJ1-2|TRBV7-2
TGTGCCAGCAGTCTTTTAGGGACAGCCTATGGCTACACCTTC
CASSLLGTAYGYTF
>.|.|TRBJ2-5|TRBV6-6
TGTGCCAGCAGATACTGGACAGACCAAGAGACCCAGTACTTC
CASRYWTDQETQYF
>.|.|TRBJ2-7|TRBV6-5
TGTGCCAGCAGTTACCAGGGCAGAATCTACGAGCAGTACTTC
CASSYQGRIYEQYF
>.|.|TRBJ1-1|TRBV2
TGTGCCAGCAGCACAGGGATGAACACTGAAGCTTTCTTT
CASSTGMNTEAFF